The 27 T cell receptor beta chains given below trace back to one sample, sequenced in a study of T cell repertoires in cytomegalovirus infection. For these TCRs, the target antigens are not known. MiXCR, applied by TCRdb to the reads, yields one record per CDR3 protein. Altogether about 770,000 distinct CDR3 sequences are present, about 29% being singletons, with the ten largest covering 13%. This specimen was cultured CD8+ T cells from PBMCs, taken from culture after CMV antigen stimulation. Source of these receptors: a human donor in good health (CMV status not recorded). Some clones in this sample may be carry-over from other donors' samples.

This clonotype was detected a few times. The gene calls are TRBV7-8 and TRBJ2-7, with TRBD1 identical over 9 bases. Germline V gene data show CDR1 as SGHVS and CDR2 as FQNEAQ. The length of the CDR3 is 16 residues. With 1 base clipped from V and 0 bases from J, the junction kept 4 bases outside the gene matches. As DNA, the CDR3 is TGTGCCAGCAGCTTAGATAGGGACAGGGCCTCCTACGAGCAGTACTTC. Protein product: CASSLDRDRASYEQYF.

This clonotype was counted ten times or more. The V call is TRBV7-9, the J call TRBJ1-1; D is unclear. The CDR3 is made up of 14 amino acids. V was shortened by 5 bases and J by 2 bases, with 12 bases between the two germline ends. Germline V lookup: CDR1 SEHNR, CDR2 FQNEAQ (reference sequence). This CDR3 reads CASSPSVDNTEAFF. The DNA of the CDR3 is TGTGCCAGCAGCCCGTCAGTAGACAACACTGAAGCTTTCTTT.

The table lists this clonotype with a few counts. This chain connects TRBV5-1 to TRBJ2-1; the match to TRBD1 covers 7 bases. Germline trimming cut 6 bases from V and 8 bases from J; bases unmatched to any gene: 5. Germline assignment: CDR1 SGHRS and CDR2 YFSETQ. The CDR3 is made up of 12 amino acids. The CDR3 here is CASTRQGDEQFF. For the CDR3, the DNA is TGCGCCAGCACCCGACAGGGCGATGAGCAGTTCTTC.

The chain joins TRBV7-6 to TRBJ2-3, with 12 bases matching TRBD2. From germline, CDR1 is SGHVS and CDR2 FNYEAQ. Trimming cost V 4 bases and J 2 bases; bases outside gene matches: 4. The CDR3 extends over 16 amino acids. In DNA form, the CDR3 reads TGTGCCAGCAGCTCAGGACTAGCGGGGCCCACAGATACGCAGTATTTT. As protein: CASSSGLAGPTDTQYF. Using reference TRBV7-6 and TRBJ2-3 for the parts outside the CDR3, the full variable domain is GAGVSQSPRYKVTKRGQDVALRCDPISGHVSLYWYRQALGQGPEFLTYFNYEAQQDKSGLPNDRFSAERPEGSISTLTIQRTEQRDSAMYRCASSSGLAGPTDTQYFGPGTRLTVL.

This chain uses TRBV7-6 with TRBJ2-1; TRBD2 aligns across 8 bases. Trimming cost V 4 bases and J 8 bases; bases outside gene matches: 16. The CDR3 extends over 17 amino acids. Germline CDR1 SGHVS, CDR2 FNYEAQ. CDR3: CASSSRLGGASSDEQFF. The CDR3 bases are TGTGCCAGCAGCTCAAGACTCGGGGGGGCCTCTTCCGATGAGCAGTTCTTC.

The chain links TRBV12-3 or TRBV12-4 to TRBJ2-1; D is unresolved. The CDR3 spans 11 residues. The ends were cut back, 3 bases at V and 15 bases at J, with 12 bases in the middle. The CDR3 DNA sequence: TGTGCCAGCAGTTTTTCCCAGGTTCTGTTCTTC. Its protein product is CASSFSQVLFF.

The rearrangement links TRBV29-1 to TRBJ2-1; 9 bases line up with TRBD2. This CDR3 spans 14 amino acids. The germline CDR1 and CDR2 sequences are SQVTM and ANQGSEA. J was trimmed by 5 bases and V by 7 bases; bases with no gene match: 9. The CDR3 loop is CSARSGGNDNEQFF. In nucleotides, the CDR3 is TGCAGCGCCCGTAGCGGGGGCAACGACAATGAGCAGTTCTTC.

This clonotype was observed a few times. CDR3: CASSLFSGTPNNEQFF. The CDR3 DNA reads as TGTGCCAGCAGCCTTTTTTCCGGGACACCAAACAATGAGCAGTTCTTC. The chain couples TRBV28 to TRBJ2-1; the D gene is possibly TRBD1 (6 bases). The V and J ends lost 6 bases and 5 bases respectively, with 20 bases between them. This CDR3 comprises 16 residues. Germline CDR1 is MDHEN and CDR2 is SYDVKM. Together with reference TRBV28 and TRBJ2-1, the CDR3 gives the full variable domain: DVKVTQSSRYLVKRTGEKVFLECVQDMDHENMFWYRQDPGLGLRLIYFSYDVKMKEKGDIPEGYSVSREKKERFSLILESASTNQTSMYLCASSLFSGTPNNEQFFGPGTRLTVL.

The chain employs TRBV29-1 and TRBJ2-1, with D tentatively TRBD1 or TRBD2 (5 bases each). Germline-derived CDR1 and CDR2 are SQVTM and ANQGSEA. This CDR3 has 15 amino acids. V lost 3 bases to trimming and J lost 0 bases, with 12 bases between them. The CDR3 bases are TGCAGCGTTGAGGGGGTAATGGGCTCCTACAATGAGCAGTTCTTC. Translating gives CSVEGVMGSYNEQFF.

This clonotype was seen only once. The chain employs TRBV5-6 and TRBJ1-6; D is uncertain. The CDR3 extends over 17 amino acids. Germline-derived CDR1 and CDR2 are SGHDT and YYEEEE. V lost 0 bases to trimming and J lost 0 bases, with 10 bases between them. This CDR3 reads CASSLGSRSSYNSPLHF. The CDR3 region has the DNA TGTGCCAGCAGCTTGGGATCCAGGAGCTCCTATAATTCACCCCTCCACTTT. The whole variable domain, filled in from reference TRBV5-6 and TRBJ1-6, reads DAGVTQSPTHLIKTRGQQVTLRCSPKSGHDTVSWYQQALGQGPQFIFQYYEEEERQRGNFPDRFSGHQFPNYSSELNVNALLLGDSALYLCASSLGSRSSYNSPLHFGNGTRLTVT.

The chain combines TRBV5-1 with TRBJ2-3, with 8 nucleotides matching TRBD2. Germline V lookup: CDR1 SGHRS, CDR2 YFSETQ. V gave up 0 bases and J gave up 6 bases; unmatched junction bases: 12. This CDR3 contains 17 residues. CDR3 nucleotide sequence: TGCGCCAGCAGCTTGGACGGCGGGGGGCCGTTGGGTGATACGCAGTATTTT. Protein sequence: CASSLDGGGPLGDTQYF.

This clonotype was seen only a few times. The V call is TRBV4-1, the J call TRBJ1-1; TRBD1 matches 9 bases. V shed 0 bases, J shed 10 bases, and the junction held 15 bases outside the gene matches. Looked up from germline, CDR1 is MGHRA and CDR2 is YSYEKL. The CDR3 consists of 17 residues. The CDR3 DNA is TGCGCCAGCAGCCAAGATATGGGGACAGGGTTACTGCTGGGAGCTTTCTTT. This codes for CASSQDMGTGLLLGAFF.

The rearrangement uses TRBV7-6 and TRBJ2-5; D gene ambiguous. Germline-derived CDR1 and CDR2 are SGHVS and FNYEAQ. This CDR3 spans 13 amino acids. Trimming removed 5 bases from V and 5 bases from J, with 12 bases in between. CDR3 amino acids: CASSPSRPETQYF. DNA for the CDR3: TGTGCCAGCAGCCCTTCGCGACCGGAGACCCAGTACTTC.

The chain uses TRBV7-9 and TRBJ2-2; tentatively, D is TRBD2 (6 bases). The length of the CDR3 is 14 residues. Germline V gives CDR1 SEHNR, CDR2 FQNEAQ (reference sequence). Trimming stripped 11 bases from V and 2 bases from J, with 15 bases between. The CDR3 here is CAFPGTFNTGELFF. In nucleotides, the CDR3 is TGTGCCTTCCCCGGGACTTTCAACACCGGGGAGCTGTTTTTT.

The table lists this clonotype with many counts. V is TRBV12-3 or TRBV12-4 and J is TRBJ1-2; 7 bases match TRBD1. The CDR3 loop spans 18 amino acids. V was pared by 7 bases and J by 3 bases, with 20 bases of the junction left unmatched. CDR3 sequence reads: CASTLSGRGYPGDYGYTF. For the CDR3, the DNA is TGTGCCAGCACCCTTTCGGGCAGGGGGTATCCGGGAGACTATGGCTACACCTTC.

J is TRBJ2-3 and V is TRBV25-1; D unresolved. CDR3 length equals 14 residues. The V and J ends lost 0 bases and 2 bases respectively, with 6 bases between them. The germline gives CDR1 MGHDK, CDR2 SYGVNS. The CDR3 region is CASSEYVNTDTQYF. The CDR3 DNA follows: TGTGCCAGCAGTGAATATGTCAACACAGATACGCAGTATTTT.

The chain is built from TRBV7-9 and TRBJ1-4; D ambiguous. The germline V gene has CDR1 SEHNR and CDR2 FQNEAQ (reference sequence). V lost 3 bases to trimming and J lost 6 bases, with 17 bases between them. The CDR3 length is 16 residues. The CDR3 sequence: CASSFPPGLRDEKLFF. CDR3 nucleotides: TGTGCCAGCAGCTTTCCTCCAGGTTTGAGGGATGAAAAACTGTTTTTT.

This clonotype was detected many times. This chain links TRBV7-9 with TRBJ2-6; maybe TRBD1 (6 bases). The ends were cut back, 5 bases at V and 3 bases at J, with 11 bases in the middle. The CDR3 is 15 amino acids. CDR1 is SEHNR and CDR2 is FQNEAQ in the germline V gene (reference sequence). CDR3 protein: CASSPGTSGANVLTF. CDR3 coding DNA: TGTGCCAGCAGCCCCGGGACAAGTGGGGCCAACGTCCTGACTTTC.

This chain links TRBV6-5 with TRBJ2-2; D gene uncertain. Trimming took off 2 bases at V and 7 bases at J, with 5 bases between the two ends. The CDR3 is 12 amino acids. CDR1 and CDR2 from the germline V gene are MNHEY and SVGAGI. The CDR3 sequence is CASSYVSGELFF. The CDR3, as DNA: TGTGCCAGCAGTTACGTAAGCGGGGAGCTGTTTTTT.

This chain uses TRBV5-6 with TRBJ1-2; weak D call: TRBD1 (5 bases). There are 16 residues in the CDR3. Germline values: CDR1 SGHDT, CDR2 YYEEEE. The V end was cut by 0 bases, the J end by 0 bases, with 12 bases between. Here the CDR3 reads CASSLDLRGSNYGYTF. CDR3 coding DNA: TGTGCCAGCAGCTTGGATCTTCGGGGCTCTAACTATGGCTACACCTTC.

CDR3 bases: TGTGCCAGCAGCTCCAACCGGGACAGGGGAAAAGCTTTCTTT. Translation: CASSSNRDRGKAFF. This rearrangement joins TRBV11-3 to TRBJ1-1; 10 nucleotides align to TRBD1. CDR1 is SGHNT and CDR2 is YENEEA in the germline V gene. This CDR3 contains 14 residues. V lost 4 bases to trimming and J lost 9 bases; unmatched junction nucleotides: 8.

V is TRBV6-1 and J is TRBJ2-7, with D perhaps TRBD1 or TRBD2 (5 bases each). V was trimmed by 8 bases and J by 0 bases, leaving 17 bases between them. This CDR3 contains 15 residues. CDR1 is MNHNS, CDR2 SASEGT, per germline. CDR3 bases: TGTGCCAGCTGGGGGTTTGGGCCGAACTCCTACGAGCAGTACTTC. Its translation is CASWGFGPNSYEQYF.

The CDR3 loop is CASSLKPTGELFF. CDR3 nucleotide sequence: TGTGCCAGCAGTTTAAAACCCACCGGGGAGCTGTTTTTT. The genes are TRBV27 and TRBJ2-2; no clear D gene. Trimming shortened V by 2 bases and J by 4 bases, and 5 bases separated the two germline ends. CDR3 size: 13 residues. Germline assignment: CDR1 MNHEY and CDR2 SMNVEV (reference sequence).

This clonotype was recorded at least ten times. The chain combines TRBV7-9 with TRBJ2-2; D remains unclear. Germline V lookup: CDR1 SEHNR, CDR2 FQNEAQ (reference sequence). There are 16 residues in the CDR3. The V end was cut by 10 bases, the J end by 6 bases, with 24 bases between. Here the CDR3 reads CATLLGTVYGSGELFF. In DNA, the CDR3 is TGTGCCACCCTTCTCGGAACAGTTTACGGCTCCGGGGAGCTGTTTTTT.

The chain combines TRBV6-6 with TRBJ1-1; maybe TRBD1 (5 bases). Per germline, CDR1 MNHNY and CDR2 SVGAGI (reference sequence). This CDR3 spans 16 amino acids. V was trimmed by 2 bases and J by 0 bases, leaving 13 bases between them. CDR3 in amino acids: CASSYALNRMNTEAFF. In DNA form, the CDR3 reads TGTGCCAGCAGTTACGCGTTAAACAGGATGAACACTGAAGCTTTCTTT.

V gene TRBV7-3 combines with J gene TRBJ1-3, with a tentative D call TRBD1 (5 bases). Germline values: CDR1 SGHTA, CDR2 FQGTGA. The germline V and J ends were trimmed by 2 bases and 2 bases, with 10 bases remaining between them. The CDR3 totals 15 residues. CDR3 DNA: TGTGCCAGCAGCTTACCTAGGGGACCTGGAAACACCATATATTTT. The encoded protein is CASSLPRGPGNTIYF.

This clonotype was found a few times. The chain employs TRBV7-3 and TRBJ2-2, with D possibly matching TRBD1 (5 bases). Germline V gives CDR1 SGHTA, CDR2 FQGTGA. CDR3 length: 14 amino acids. Between the trimmed V and J ends, which lost 0 bases and 7 bases, there was a span of 9 bases. The CDR3 here is CASSLTGEHGELFF. CDR3 sequence (DNA): TGTGCCAGCAGCTTAACAGGGGAACACGGGGAGCTGTTTTTT.